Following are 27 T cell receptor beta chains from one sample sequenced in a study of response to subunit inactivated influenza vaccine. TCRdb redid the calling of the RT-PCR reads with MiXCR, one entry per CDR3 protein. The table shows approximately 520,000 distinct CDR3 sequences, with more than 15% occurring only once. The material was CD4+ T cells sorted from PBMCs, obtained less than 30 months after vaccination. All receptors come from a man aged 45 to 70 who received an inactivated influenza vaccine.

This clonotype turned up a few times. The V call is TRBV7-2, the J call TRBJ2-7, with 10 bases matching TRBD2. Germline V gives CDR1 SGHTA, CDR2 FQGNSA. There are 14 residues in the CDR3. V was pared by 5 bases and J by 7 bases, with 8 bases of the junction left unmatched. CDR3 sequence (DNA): TGTGCCAGCAGCCCTAGCGGGAGAGTGGGTGAGCAGTACTTC. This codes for CASSPSGRVGEQYF. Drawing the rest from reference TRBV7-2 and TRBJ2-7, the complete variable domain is GAGVSQSPSNKVTEKGKDVELRCDPISGHTALYWYRQSLGQGLEFLIYFQGNSAPDKSGLPSDRFSAERTGGSVSTLTIQRTQQEDSAVYLCASSPSGRVGEQYFGPGTRLTVT.

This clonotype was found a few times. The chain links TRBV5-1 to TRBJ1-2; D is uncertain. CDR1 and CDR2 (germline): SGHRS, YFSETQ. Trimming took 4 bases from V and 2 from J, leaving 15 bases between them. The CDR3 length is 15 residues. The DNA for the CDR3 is TGCGCCAGCAGCCTCAATCGAATGTCCAACTATGGCTACACCTTC. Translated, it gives CASSLNRMSNYGYTF. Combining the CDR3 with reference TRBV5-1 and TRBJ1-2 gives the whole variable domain KAGVTQTPRYLIKTRGQQVTLSCSPISGHRSVSWYQQTPGQGLQFLFEYFSETQRNKGNFPGRFSGRQFSNSRSEMNVSTLELGDSALYLCASSLNRMSNYGYTFGSGTRLTVV.

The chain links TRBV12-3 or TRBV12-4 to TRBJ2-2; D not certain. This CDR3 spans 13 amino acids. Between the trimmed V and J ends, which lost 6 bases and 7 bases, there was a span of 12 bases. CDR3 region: CASRGKLHGELFF. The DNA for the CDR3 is TGTGCCAGCAGGGGAAAACTACACGGGGAGCTGTTTTTT.

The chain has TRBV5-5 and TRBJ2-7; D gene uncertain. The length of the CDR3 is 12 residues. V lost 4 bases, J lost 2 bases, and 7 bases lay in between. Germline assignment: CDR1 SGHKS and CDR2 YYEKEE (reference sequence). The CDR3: CASSGIPYEQYF. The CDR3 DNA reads TGTGCCAGCAGCGGAATTCCCTACGAGCAGTACTTC.

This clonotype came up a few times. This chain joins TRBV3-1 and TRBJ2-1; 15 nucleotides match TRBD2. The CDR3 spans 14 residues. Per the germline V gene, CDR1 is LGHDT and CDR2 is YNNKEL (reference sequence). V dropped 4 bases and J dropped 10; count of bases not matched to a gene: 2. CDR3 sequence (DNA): TGTGCCAGCAGCCGAGGGACTAGCGGGGGGGAGCAGTTCTTC. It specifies CASSRGTSGGEQFF.

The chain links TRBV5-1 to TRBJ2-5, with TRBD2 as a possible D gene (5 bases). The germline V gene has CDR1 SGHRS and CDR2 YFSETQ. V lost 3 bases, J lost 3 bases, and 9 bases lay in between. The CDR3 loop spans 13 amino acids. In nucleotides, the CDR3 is TGCGCCAGCAGCTCCGGGGTAAAAGAGACCCAGTACTTC. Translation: CASSSGVKETQYF.

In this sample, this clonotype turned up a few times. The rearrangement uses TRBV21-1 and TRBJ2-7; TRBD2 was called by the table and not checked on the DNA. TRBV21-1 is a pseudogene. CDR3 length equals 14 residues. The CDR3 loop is CASSTGTRLYEQYF. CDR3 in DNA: TGTGCCAGCAGCACCGGGACTCGGCTCTACGAGCAGTACTTC.

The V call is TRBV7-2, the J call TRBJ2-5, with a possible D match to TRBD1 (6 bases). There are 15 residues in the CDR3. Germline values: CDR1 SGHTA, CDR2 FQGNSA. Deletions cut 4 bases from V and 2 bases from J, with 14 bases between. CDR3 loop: CASSSGHGLQETQYF. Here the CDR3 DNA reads TGTGCCAGCAGCTCGGGACACGGGCTACAAGAGACCCAGTACTTC.

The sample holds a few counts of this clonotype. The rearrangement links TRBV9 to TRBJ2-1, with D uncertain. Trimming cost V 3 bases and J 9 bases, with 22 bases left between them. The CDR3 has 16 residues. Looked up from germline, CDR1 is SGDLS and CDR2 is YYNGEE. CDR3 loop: CASSAQRTGRGIEQFF. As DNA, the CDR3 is TGTGCCAGCAGCGCCCAGAGAACGGGCCGAGGCATTGAGCAGTTCTTC.

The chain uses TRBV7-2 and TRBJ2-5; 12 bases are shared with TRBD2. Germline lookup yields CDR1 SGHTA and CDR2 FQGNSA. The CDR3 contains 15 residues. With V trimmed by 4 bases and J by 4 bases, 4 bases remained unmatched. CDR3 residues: CASSWTSGILETQYF. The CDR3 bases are TGTGCCAGCAGCTGGACTAGCGGGATATTAGAGACCCAGTACTTC.

The CDR3 sequence: CASSLRTSGTETQYF. As DNA, the CDR3 is TGTGCCAGCAGCCTCCGGACTAGCGGGACAGAGACCCAGTACTTC. The chain joins TRBV3-1 to TRBJ2-5, with 12 bases aligning to TRBD2. CDR1 and CDR2 from the germline V gene are LGHDT and YNNKEL (reference sequence). This CDR3 has 15 residues. The V gene end was trimmed by 4 bases and the J gene end by 4 bases; junction bases not matched to a gene: 4.

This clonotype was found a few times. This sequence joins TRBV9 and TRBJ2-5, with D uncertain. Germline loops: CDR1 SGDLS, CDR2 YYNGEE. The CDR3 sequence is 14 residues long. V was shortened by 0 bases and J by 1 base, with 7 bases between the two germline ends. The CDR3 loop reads CASSVATSQETQYF. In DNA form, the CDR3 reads TGTGCCAGCAGCGTAGCTACAAGCCAAGAGACCCAGTACTTC.

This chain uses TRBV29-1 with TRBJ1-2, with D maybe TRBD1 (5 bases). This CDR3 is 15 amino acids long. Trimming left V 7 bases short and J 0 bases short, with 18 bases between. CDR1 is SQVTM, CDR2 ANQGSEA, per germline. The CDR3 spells CSALPGTGSNYGYTF. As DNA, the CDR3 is TGCAGCGCTCTCCCGGGGACGGGCTCTAACTATGGCTACACCTTC.

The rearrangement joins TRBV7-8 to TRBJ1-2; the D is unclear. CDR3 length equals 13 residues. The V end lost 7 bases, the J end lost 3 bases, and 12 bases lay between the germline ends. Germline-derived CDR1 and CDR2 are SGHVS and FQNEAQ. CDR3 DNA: TGTGCCAGCACTTACTCGGCGGACTATGGCTACACCTTC. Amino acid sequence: CASTYSADYGYTF.

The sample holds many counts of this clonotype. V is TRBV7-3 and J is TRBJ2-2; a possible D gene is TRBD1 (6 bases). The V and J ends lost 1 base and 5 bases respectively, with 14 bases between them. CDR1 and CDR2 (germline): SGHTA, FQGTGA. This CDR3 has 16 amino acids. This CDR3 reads CASSLMGRGGTGELFF. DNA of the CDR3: TGTGCCAGCAGCTTAATGGGCAGGGGCGGAACCGGGGAGCTGTTTTTT.

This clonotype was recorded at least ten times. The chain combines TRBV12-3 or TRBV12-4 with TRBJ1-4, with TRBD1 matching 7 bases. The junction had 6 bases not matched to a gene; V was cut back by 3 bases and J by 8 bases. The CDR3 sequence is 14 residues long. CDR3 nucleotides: TGTGCCAGCAGTTTCTCAGGGGGGAAAGAAAAACTGTTTTTT. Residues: CASSFSGGKEKLFF.

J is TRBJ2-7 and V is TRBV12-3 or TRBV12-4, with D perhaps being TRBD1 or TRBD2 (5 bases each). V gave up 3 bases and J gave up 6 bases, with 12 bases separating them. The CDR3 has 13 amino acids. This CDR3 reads CASSLGVAAEQYF. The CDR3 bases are TGTGCCAGCAGTTTGGGGGTAGCTGCCGAGCAGTACTTC.

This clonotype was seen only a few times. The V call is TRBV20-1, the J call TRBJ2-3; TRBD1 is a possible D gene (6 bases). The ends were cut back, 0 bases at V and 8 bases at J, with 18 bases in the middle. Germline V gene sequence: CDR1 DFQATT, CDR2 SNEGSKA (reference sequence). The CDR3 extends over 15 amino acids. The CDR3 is CSARDSRGQGATQYF. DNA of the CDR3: TGCAGTGCTAGAGACAGCAGGGGCCAGGGCGCTACGCAGTATTTT.

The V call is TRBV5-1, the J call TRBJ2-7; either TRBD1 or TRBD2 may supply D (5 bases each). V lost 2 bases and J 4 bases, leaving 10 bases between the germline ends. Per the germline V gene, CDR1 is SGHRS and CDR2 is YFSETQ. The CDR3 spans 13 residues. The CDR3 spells CASSFEEGYEQYF. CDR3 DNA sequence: TGCGCCAGCAGCTTCGAAGAGGGGTACGAGCAGTACTTC.

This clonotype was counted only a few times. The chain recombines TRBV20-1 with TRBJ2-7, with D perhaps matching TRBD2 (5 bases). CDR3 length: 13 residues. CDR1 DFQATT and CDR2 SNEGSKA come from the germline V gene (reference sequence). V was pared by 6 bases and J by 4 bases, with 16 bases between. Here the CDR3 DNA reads TGCAGTGCCACCCGACTAACTAAGTACGAGCAGTACTTC. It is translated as CSATRLTKYEQYF.

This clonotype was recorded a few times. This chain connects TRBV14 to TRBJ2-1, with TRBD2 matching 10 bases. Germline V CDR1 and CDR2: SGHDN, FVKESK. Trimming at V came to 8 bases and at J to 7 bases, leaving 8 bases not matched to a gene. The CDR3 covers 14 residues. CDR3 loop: CASSGTSVWNEQFF. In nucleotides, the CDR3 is TGTGCCAGCTCCGGGACTAGCGTATGGAATGAGCAGTTCTTC.

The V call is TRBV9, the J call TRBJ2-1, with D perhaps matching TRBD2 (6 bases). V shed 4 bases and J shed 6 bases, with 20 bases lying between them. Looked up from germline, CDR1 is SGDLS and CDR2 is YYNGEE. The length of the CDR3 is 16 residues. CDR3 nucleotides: TGTGCCAGCAGCCCCTCTGCTAGCGTATCTTTCAATGAGCAGTTCTTC. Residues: CASSPSASVSFNEQFF.

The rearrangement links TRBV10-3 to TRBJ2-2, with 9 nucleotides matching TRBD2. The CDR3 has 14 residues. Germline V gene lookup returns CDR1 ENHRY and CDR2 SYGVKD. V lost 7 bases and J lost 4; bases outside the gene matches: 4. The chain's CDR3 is CAIKLAGVTGELFF. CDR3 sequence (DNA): TGTGCCATCAAATTAGCGGGAGTCACCGGGGAGCTGTTTTTT.

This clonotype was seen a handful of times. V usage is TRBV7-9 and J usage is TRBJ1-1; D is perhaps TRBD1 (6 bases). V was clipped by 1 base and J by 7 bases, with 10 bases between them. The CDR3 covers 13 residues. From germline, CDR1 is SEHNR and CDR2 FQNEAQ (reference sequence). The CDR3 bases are TGTGCCAGCAGCTTAGTGGAGGGGGTTGAAGCTTTCTTT. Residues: CASSLVEGVEAFF.

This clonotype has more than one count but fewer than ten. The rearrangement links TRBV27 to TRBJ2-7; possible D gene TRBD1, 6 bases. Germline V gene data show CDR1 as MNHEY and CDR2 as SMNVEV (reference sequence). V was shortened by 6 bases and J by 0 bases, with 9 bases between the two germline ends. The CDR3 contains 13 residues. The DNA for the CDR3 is TGTGCCAGCAGACAGGACAGCTCCTACGAGCAGTACTTC. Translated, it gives CASRQDSSYEQYF.

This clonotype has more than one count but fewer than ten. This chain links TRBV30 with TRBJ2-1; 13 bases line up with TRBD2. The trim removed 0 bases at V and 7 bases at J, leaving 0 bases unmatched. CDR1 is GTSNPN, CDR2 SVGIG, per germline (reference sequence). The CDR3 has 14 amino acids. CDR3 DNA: TGTGCCTGGAGTGTACTAGCGGGAGGGAATGAGCAGTTCTTC. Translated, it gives CAWSVLAGGNEQFF.

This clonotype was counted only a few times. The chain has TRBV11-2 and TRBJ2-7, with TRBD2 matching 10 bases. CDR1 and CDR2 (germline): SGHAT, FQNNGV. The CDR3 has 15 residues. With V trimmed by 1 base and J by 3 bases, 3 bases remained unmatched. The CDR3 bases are TGTGCCAGCAGCTTAGGACTAGCGGGTTTCTACGAGCAGTACTTC. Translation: CASSLGLAGFYEQYF. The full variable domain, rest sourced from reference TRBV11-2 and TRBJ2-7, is EAGVAQSPRYKIIEKRQSVAFWCNPISGHATLYWYQQILGQGPKLLIQFQNNGVVDDSQLPKDRFSAERLKGVDSTLKIQPAKLEDSAVYLCASSLGLAGFYEQYFGPGTRLTVT.